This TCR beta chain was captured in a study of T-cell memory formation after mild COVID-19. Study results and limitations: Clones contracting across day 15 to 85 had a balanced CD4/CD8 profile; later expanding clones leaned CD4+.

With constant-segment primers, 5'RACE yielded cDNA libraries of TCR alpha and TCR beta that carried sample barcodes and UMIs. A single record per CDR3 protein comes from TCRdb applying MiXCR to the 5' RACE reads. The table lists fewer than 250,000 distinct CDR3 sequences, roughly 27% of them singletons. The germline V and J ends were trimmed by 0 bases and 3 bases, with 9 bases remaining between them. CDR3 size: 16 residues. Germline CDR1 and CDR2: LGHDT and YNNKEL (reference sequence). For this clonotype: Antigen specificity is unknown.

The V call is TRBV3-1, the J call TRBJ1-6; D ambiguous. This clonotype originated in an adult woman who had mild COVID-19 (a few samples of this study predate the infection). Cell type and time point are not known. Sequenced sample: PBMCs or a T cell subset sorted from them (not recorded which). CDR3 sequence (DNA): TGTGCCAGCAGCCAAGAGTGGCAGAGCTATAATTCACCCCTCCACTTT. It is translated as CASSQEWQSYNSPLHF.